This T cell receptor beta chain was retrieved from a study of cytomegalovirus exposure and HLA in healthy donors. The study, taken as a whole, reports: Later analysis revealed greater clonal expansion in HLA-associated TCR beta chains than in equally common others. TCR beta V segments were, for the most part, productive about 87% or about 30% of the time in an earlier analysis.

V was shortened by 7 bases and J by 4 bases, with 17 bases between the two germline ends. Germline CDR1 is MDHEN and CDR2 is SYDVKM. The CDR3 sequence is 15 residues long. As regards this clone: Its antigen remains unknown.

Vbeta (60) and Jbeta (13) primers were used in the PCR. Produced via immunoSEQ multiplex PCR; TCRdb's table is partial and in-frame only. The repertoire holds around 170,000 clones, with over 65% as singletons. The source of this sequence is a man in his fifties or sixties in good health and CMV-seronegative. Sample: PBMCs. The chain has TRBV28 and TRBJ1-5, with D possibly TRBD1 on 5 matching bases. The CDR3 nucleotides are TGTGCCAGCACGGGGGGTGGGGTAGGGAATCAGCCCCAGCATTTT. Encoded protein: CASTGGGVGNQPQHF.